These 18 T cell receptor beta chains originate from one sample sequenced in a study of blood T cell repertoires in COVID-19. Using immunoSEQ multiplex PCR, the repertoire was profiled, and TCRdb retains in-frame clones only, with some absent. The sample contains about 53,000 clones, 80% to 90% of which appear only once. Sequenced material: peripheral blood. These receptors all stem from a woman between 55 and 75 years old with acute or convalescent COVID-19.

The V and J genes are TRBV6-5 and TRBJ2-7, with D possibly being TRBD1 (6 bases). V was pared by 5 bases and J by 1 base, with 12 bases between. The CDR3 is made up of 14 amino acids. Germline V gene lookup returns CDR1 MNHEY and CDR2 SVGAGI. DNA of the CDR3: TGTGCCAGCAGTCCAGACAGGTGGTCCTACGAGCAGTACTTC. Translated, it gives CASSPDRWSYEQYF.

The chain combines TRBV12-3 or TRBV12-4 with TRBJ1-6; 9 nucleotides agree with TRBD1. The CDR3 loop spans 13 amino acids. J gave up 16 bases and V 3 bases, and 7 bases lay outside the gene matches. The CDR3 here is CASSLNWDRDLHF. CDR3 sequence (DNA): TGTGCCAGCAGTTTGAATTGGGACAGGGATCTCCACTTT.

The genes are TRBV28 and TRBJ2-3; 8 nucleotides line up with TRBD1. The CDR3 contains 17 residues. J gave up 0 bases and V 4 bases, and 9 bases lay outside the gene matches. CDR1 is MDHEN and CDR2 is SYDVKM in the germline V gene. The CDR3 here is CASSWTGLYASTDTQYF. The CDR3 DNA sequence: TGTGCCAGCAGTTGGACAGGGCTCTATGCTAGCACAGATACGCAGTATTTT.

The rearrangement uses TRBV4-1 and TRBJ1-5; 7 bases are shared with TRBD1. The trim removed 2 bases at V and 4 bases at J, leaving 14 bases unmatched. The CDR3 consists of 18 residues. Germline CDR1 and CDR2: MGHRA and YSYEKL. CDR3 DNA sequence: TGCGCCAGCAGCCAAAGGGCAGGACCGGGACAGCAAAATCAGCCCCAGCATTTT. This codes for CASSQRAGPGQQNQPQHF.

V gene TRBV6-5 combines with J gene TRBJ2-7; 14 nucleotides agree with TRBD2. The CDR3 loop spans 15 amino acids. Germline CDR1 MNHEY, CDR2 SVGAGI. Unmatched junction bases numbered 4, after V lost 6 bases and J lost 3 bases. The CDR3 protein is CASSPGTSGSYEQYF. The CDR3 coding sequence is TGTGCCAGCAGCCCCGGGACTAGCGGGAGCTACGAGCAGTACTTC.

This clone was recorded once. The chain employs TRBV11-2 and TRBJ2-7; D ambiguous. Trimming shortened V by 5 bases and J by 2 bases, and 10 bases separated the two germline ends. This CDR3 comprises 13 residues. Germline CDR1 SGHAT, CDR2 FQNNGV. The CDR3 sequence is CASSLRAPYEQYF. The CDR3 DNA is TGTGCCAGCAGCCTGCGCGCGCCCTACGAGCAGTACTTC.

J is TRBJ2-1 and V is TRBV27; weak D call: TRBD2 (5 bases). V was clipped by 1 base and J by 9 bases, with 13 bases between them. This CDR3 spans 14 amino acids. CDR1 is MNHEY and CDR2 is SMNVEV in the germline V gene (reference sequence). The CDR3, as DNA: TGTGCCAGCAGTTTATTATCGGACTCCAGTGAGCAGTTCTTC. It codes for CASSLLSDSSEQFF.

The chain combines TRBV20-1 with TRBJ1-1, with D unclear. The CDR3 has 10 amino acids. The ends were cut back, 2 bases at V and 10 bases at J, with 8 bases in the middle. Germline V gene lookup returns CDR1 DFQATT and CDR2 SNEGSKA (reference sequence). CDR3 in amino acids: CSARPPGAFF. Written as DNA, the CDR3 is TGCAGTGCTAGACCCCCCGGAGCTTTCTTT.

The chain has TRBV9 and TRBJ2-1; tentative D call: TRBD2 (6 bases). In germline, CDR1 is SGDLS, CDR2 YYNGEE. The ends were cut back, 4 bases at V and 6 bases at J, with 8 bases in the middle. The CDR3 loop spans 12 amino acids. The CDR3 loop is CASSPGGNEQFF. CDR3 coding DNA: TGTGCCAGCAGCCCCGGGGGCAATGAGCAGTTCTTC. The full variable domain, completed using reference TRBV9 and TRBJ2-1, is DSGVTQTPKHLITATGQRVTLRCSPRSGDLSVYWYQQSLDQGLQFLIQYYNGEERAKGNILERFSAQQFPDLHSELNLSSLELGDSALYFCASSPGGNEQFFGPGTRLTVL.

V usage is TRBV10-3 and J usage is TRBJ2-6; 10 positions match TRBD1. The CDR3 length is 17 residues. Germline CDR1 and CDR2: ENHRY and SYGVKD. The V and J ends lost 5 bases and 3 bases, in that order; junction bases with no gene match: 7. For the CDR3, the DNA is TGTGCCATCAGTAGCGACAGGGGGCCGGGTGGGGCCAACGTCCTGACTTTC. It is translated as CAISSDRGPGGANVLTF.

This rearrangement joins TRBV6-5 to TRBJ1-2; 11 nucleotides agree with TRBD1. CDR3 length: 15 amino acids. The J segment lost 2 bases and the V segment lost 2 bases, leaving 1 base of the junction unmatched. The V gene's germline CDR1 is MNHEY and CDR2 SVGAGI. This CDR3 reads CASSYGQGANYGYTF. The CDR3 DNA follows: TGTGCCAGCAGTTACGGACAGGGGGCGAACTATGGCTACACCTTC.

The genes are TRBV10-3 and TRBJ1-1, with no clear D. The CDR3 length is 14 residues. Trimming shortened V by 4 bases and J by 4 bases, and 13 bases separated the two germline ends. Looked up from germline, CDR1 is ENHRY and CDR2 is SYGVKD. CDR3 protein: CAISGGGSTTEAFF. For the CDR3, the DNA is TGTGCCATCAGTGGAGGCGGATCCACCACTGAAGCTTTCTTT.

This CDR3 is CASRIPGSASYGYTF. CDR3 nucleotide sequence: TGTGCCAGTAGGATACCGGGGAGCGCTAGTTATGGCTACACCTTC. The chain uses TRBV19 and TRBJ1-2; D not certain. Germline assignment: CDR1 LNHDA and CDR2 SQIVND (reference sequence). This CDR3 has 15 amino acids. V lost 6 bases, J lost 5 bases, and 19 bases lay in between.

This clone was recorded once. The rearrangement uses TRBV28 and TRBJ1-2; possible D gene TRBD1, 6 bases. Germline V lookup: CDR1 MDHEN, CDR2 SYDVKM. This CDR3 comprises 13 residues. Trimming removed 7 bases at V and 7 bases at J, with 16 bases between. This chain's CDR3 is CASTIGGAGGYTF. The CDR3 nucleotides are TGTGCCAGCACCATAGGGGGGGCGGGTGGCTACACCTTC.

This clone is deemed medium-sized (0.01 to 0.1%). The chain links TRBV5-6 to TRBJ1-5; a possible D gene is TRBD1 (6 bases). This CDR3 has 15 residues. V lost 5 bases and J lost 3, with 15 bases in between. Germline V gives CDR1 SGHDT, CDR2 YYEEEE. DNA of the CDR3: TGTGCCAGCAGTTCAGCGGGACACCACAATCAGCCCCAGCATTTT. Translation: CASSSAGHHNQPQHF.

This clone was counted only a few times. V gene TRBV7-3 combines with J gene TRBJ1-2, with unresolved D. The CDR3 covers 12 residues. V was trimmed by 7 bases and J by 3 bases, leaving 9 bases between them. Germline CDR1 SGHTA, CDR2 FQGTGA. This chain's CDR3 is CASTATDYGYTF. In DNA form, the CDR3 reads TGTGCCAGCACCGCGACTGACTATGGCTACACCTTC.

The chain has TRBV2 and TRBJ1-4; no firm D call. The germline V gene has CDR1 SNHLY and CDR2 FYNNEI. The CDR3 sequence is 15 residues long. Trimming left V 6 bases short and J 4 bases short, with 15 bases between. CDR3 residues: CASSELSGFNEKLFF. CDR3 bases: TGTGCCAGCAGCGAGCTCTCGGGTTTTAATGAAAAACTGTTTTTT.

This clone is a singleton in its sample. The V and J genes are TRBV27 and TRBJ1-6, with TRBD1 matching over 9 bases. Germline V gene data show CDR1 as MNHEY and CDR2 as SMNVEV (reference sequence). The CDR3 length is 22 residues. The V gene end was trimmed by 0 bases and the J gene end by 0 bases; junction bases not matched to a gene: 15. CDR3 bases: TGTGCCAGCAGTTTATCCCCAGCCGACAGGGGGTTCCTTAGCTCCTATAATTCACCCCTCCACTTT. Encoded protein: CASSLSPADRGFLSSYNSPLHF.